The T cell receptor beta chain under discussion was sequenced for a study of T cells in Graves' hyperthyroidism and ophthalmopathy. The length of the CDR3 is 19 residues. Germline CDR1 is LNHNV and CDR2 is YYDKDF (reference sequence). Between the trimmed V and J ends, which lost 0 bases and 0 bases, there was a span of 18 bases. TCR beta CDR3 regions were amplified from RNA transcripts. First-round RT-PCR targeting the TCR CDR3 was performed with the HTBI primer set. TCRdb itself ran the multiplex PCR reads through MiXCR, one entry per CDR3 protein. The sample records about 350,000 distinct CDR3 sequences, about 15% being singletons.

The gene calls are TRBV15 and TRBJ2-1; D remains unclear. The specimen was blood. The receptor was derived from a young woman with Graves' hyperthyroidism. The DNA of the CDR3 is TGTGCCACCAGCAGAGATAAGGTGTGGGCTCTGAGCTCCTACAATGAGCAGTTCTTC. Its protein is CATSRDKVWALSSYNEQFF.